What follows are 6 T cell receptor beta chains derived from one specimen sequenced in a study of cytomegalovirus exposure and HLA in healthy donors. PCR amplification relied on 60 Vbeta primers (plus 13 Jbeta primers). Produced via immunoSEQ multiplex PCR; TCRdb's table is partial and in-frame only. The table shows roughly 100,000 clones, with around 84% occurring only once. The sequencing sample was made of PBMCs. These TCRs come from a woman in her thirties or forties in good health and CMV-seronegative.

The V and J genes are TRBV11-2 and TRBJ1-4; a weak D match, TRBD1 (5 bases). Germline values: CDR1 SGHAT, CDR2 FQNNGV. The CDR3 covers 16 residues. V lost 1 base and J 10 bases, leaving 19 bases between the germline ends. The CDR3 is CASSLGFGVREGKLFF. CDR3 DNA: TGTGCCAGCAGCTTAGGGTTTGGCGTCAGGGAGGGAAAACTGTTTTTT.

V and J are TRBV27 and TRBJ1-1; 7 bases agree with TRBD1. CDR3 length equals 15 residues. Germline CDR1 and CDR2: MNHEY and SMNVEV (reference sequence). Trimming took 4 bases from V and 0 from J; bases not matched to a gene: 5. The DNA for the CDR3 is TGTGCCAGCAGTTCCCCCGGGACAGTGAACACTGAAGCTTTCTTT. It specifies CASSSPGTVNTEAFF.

The chain has TRBV30 and TRBJ2-7, with 8 nucleotides matching TRBD1. V lost 2 bases to trimming and J lost 3 bases; unmatched junction nucleotides: 3. CDR1 and CDR2 from the germline V gene are GTSNPN and SVGIG (reference sequence). The CDR3 has 13 residues. As DNA, the CDR3 is TGTGCCTGGAGTAGAACAGGGGGCTACGAGCAGTACTTC. Its translation is CAWSRTGGYEQYF.

The V call is TRBV30, the J call TRBJ1-4; the D gene is possibly TRBD1 (6 bases). V was shortened by 0 bases and J by 6 bases, with 11 bases between the two germline ends. Germline CDR1 reads GTSNPN; CDR2 reads SVGIG (reference sequence). The CDR3 loop spans 14 amino acids. In DNA, the CDR3 is TGTGCCTGGAGTGTCGGACAGTTAGATGAAAAACTGTTTTTT. Its translation: CAWSVGQLDEKLFF.

Regarding this clone: This CDR3 is also generated by other DNA sequences in the sample. This sequence joins TRBV5-1 and TRBJ2-7; the D gene is possibly TRBD1 (5 bases). Germline V gene sequence: CDR1 SGHRS, CDR2 YFSETQ. The CDR3 spans 12 residues. V shed 4 bases and J shed 3 bases, with 8 bases lying between them. CDR3 residues: CASSPTVYEQYF. The CDR3 bases are TGCGCCAGCAGCCCGACAGTCTACGAGCAGTACTTC.

This clone was seen only once. The chain combines TRBV6-6 with TRBJ2-2; tentatively, D is TRBD2 (5 bases). V gave up 5 bases and J gave up 11 bases, with 12 bases separating them. The CDR3 has 12 amino acids. Germline V CDR1 and CDR2: MNHNY, SVGAGI (reference sequence). This CDR3 reads CASSPSPSELFF. The CDR3 region has the DNA TGTGCCAGCAGTCCTAGCCCGTCAGAGCTGTTTTTT.